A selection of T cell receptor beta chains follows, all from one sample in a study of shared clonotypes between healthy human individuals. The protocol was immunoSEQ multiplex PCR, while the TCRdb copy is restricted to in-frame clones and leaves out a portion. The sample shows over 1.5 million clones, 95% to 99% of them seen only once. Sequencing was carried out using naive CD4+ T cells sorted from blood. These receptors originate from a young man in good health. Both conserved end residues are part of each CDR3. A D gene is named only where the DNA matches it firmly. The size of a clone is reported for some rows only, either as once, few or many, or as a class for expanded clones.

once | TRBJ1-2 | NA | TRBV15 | TGTGCCACCAGCAGAGAACCCTCTCCGGTGTCAGATGGCTACACCTTC | CATSREPSPVSDGYTF
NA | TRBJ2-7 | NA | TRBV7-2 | TGTGCCAGCAGTGACCCCCTCAACGCCAATTCCTACGAGCAGTACTTC | CASSDPLNANSYEQYF
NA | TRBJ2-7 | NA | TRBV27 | TGTGCCAGCAGTCGATGGGGGGGCCTTCTCCTCGAGCAGTACTTC | CASSRWGGLLLEQYF
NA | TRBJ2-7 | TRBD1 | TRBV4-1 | TGCGCCAGCAGCTTGGACAGGGGACTTACCTACGAGCAGTACTTC | CASSLDRGLTYEQYF
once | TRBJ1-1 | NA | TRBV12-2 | TGTGCAAGTCGCCACTCTATGAACACTGAAGCTTTCTTT | CASRHSMNTEAFF
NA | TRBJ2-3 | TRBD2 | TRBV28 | TGTGCCAGTGCCGCCCGACCGGGACTAGGGACAGATACGCAGTATTTT | CASAARPGLGTDTQYF
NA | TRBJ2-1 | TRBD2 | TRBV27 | TGTGCCAGCAGTTCGAGAAGGACTAGCGGGAGGGTAAACAATGAGCAGTTCTTC | CASSSRRTSGRVNNEQFF
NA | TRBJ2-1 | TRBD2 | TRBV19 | TGTGCCAGTATAGGAGGAGCGGGAGAGAGAAGGCAGTTCTTC | CASIGGAGERRQFF
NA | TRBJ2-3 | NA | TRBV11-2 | TGTGCCAGCAGCTTAGGGTTGCGGAACACAGATACGCAGTATTTT | CASSLGLRNTDTQYF
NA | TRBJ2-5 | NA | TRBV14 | TGTGCCAGCAGCCATGCACCGGGACAGAGACAAGGAGGGGTACAAGAGACCCAGTACTTC | CASSHAPGQRQGGVQETQYF